Following are 23 T cell receptor beta chains from one sample sequenced in a study of Ad26.COV2.S vaccination and SARS-CoV-2 variants. Treatment described: 15 to 20 received Ad26.COV2.S at low or high dose, single or two shots; about 5 received placebo; per-sample allocation not given. Sampling was performed 63 days after the first vaccine or placebo injection. Assay used: immunoSEQ multiplex PCR; TCRdb lists only in-frame clones, some missing. The table lists more than 350,000 clones, 75% to 95% of them singletons. The source was peripheral blood, collected in a trial of Ad26.COV2.S vaccine versus placebo. Receptors were obtained from a person between 18 and 60 years old who received the Ad26.COV2.S COVID-19 vaccine or a placebo.

This chain joins TRBV4-3 and TRBJ1-5; maybe TRBD1 (5 bases). This CDR3 is 15 amino acids long. Trimming shortened V by 3 bases and J by 1 base, and 10 bases separated the two germline ends. From germline, CDR1 is LGHNA and CDR2 YSLEER. For the CDR3, the DNA is TGCGCCAGCAGCCATAGCCGGGACAGCAATCAGCCCCAGCATTTT. It yields the protein CASSHSRDSNQPQHF.

J is TRBJ1-2 and V is TRBV30; 8 nucleotides agree with TRBD1. V was clipped by 5 bases and J by 4 bases; unmatched bases: 9. Germline-derived CDR1 and CDR2 are GTSNPN and SVGIG (reference sequence). This CDR3 comprises 14 residues. CDR3 coding DNA: TGTGCCTGGGCCCGACGTGACAGGGGCTATGGCTACACCTTC. Amino acid sequence: CAWARRDRGYGYTF.

The chain couples TRBV6-5 to TRBJ2-7, with 7 nucleotides matching TRBD1. Germline-derived CDR1 and CDR2 are MNHEY and SVGAGI. With V trimmed by 6 bases and J by 4 bases, 6 bases remained unmatched. The CDR3 consists of 13 residues. As DNA, the CDR3 is TGTGCCAGCAGGGGCAGGGGGTCGTACGAGCAGTACTTC. This translates into CASRGRGSYEQYF.

Concerning this clone: Other DNA sequences in the same sample also yield this CDR3. The chain carries TRBV29-1 and TRBJ2-7, with 14 nucleotides matching TRBD2. This CDR3 is 15 amino acids long. CDR1 SQVTM and CDR2 ANQGSEA come from the germline V gene. The J segment lost 0 bases and the V segment lost 4 bases, leaving 2 bases of the junction unmatched. CDR3 in amino acids: CSVVGTSGSSYEQYF. For the CDR3, the DNA is TGCAGCGTTGTTGGGACTAGCGGGAGCTCCTACGAGCAGTACTTC.

V is TRBV5-1 and J is TRBJ1-1; the D gene is possibly TRBD1 (5 bases). V was trimmed by 5 bases and J by 0 bases, leaving 11 bases between them. The CDR3 is 14 residues long. In germline, CDR1 is SGHRS, CDR2 YFSETQ. The CDR3 reads CASRERGMNTEAFF. For the CDR3, the DNA is TGCGCCAGCAGGGAAAGGGGCATGAACACTGAAGCTTTCTTT.

This clone has just one count. The J gene is TRBJ1-1, the V gene TRBV7-2, with no clear D. Trimming left V 6 bases short and J 6 bases short, with 17 bases between. The germline gives CDR1 SGHTA, CDR2 FQGNSA. The CDR3 is made up of 14 amino acids. CDR3 coding DNA: TGTGCCAGCAGAGTCGTCAGGTTAGGACCTGAAGCTTTCTTT. It yields the protein CASRVVRLGPEAFF. Combining the CDR3 with reference TRBV7-2 and TRBJ1-1 gives the whole variable domain GAGVSQSPSNKVTEKGKDVELRCDPISGHTALYWYRQSLGQGLEFLIYFQGNSAPDKSGLPSDRFSAERTGGSVSTLTIQRTQQEDSAVYLCASRVVRLGPEAFFGQGTRLTVV.

V and J are TRBV7-2 and TRBJ2-7; the match to TRBD1 covers 8 bases. The CDR3 is made up of 13 amino acids. Trimming cost V 2 bases and J 7 bases; bases outside gene matches: 4. Germline assignment: CDR1 SGHTA and CDR2 FQGNSA. The CDR3: CASSLQGAREQYF. The DNA for the CDR3 is TGTGCCAGCAGCTTACAGGGGGCGCGAGAGCAGTACTTC. Combining the CDR3 with reference TRBV7-2 and TRBJ2-7 gives the whole variable domain GAGVSQSPSNKVTEKGKDVELRCDPISGHTALYWYRQSLGQGLEFLIYFQGNSAPDKSGLPSDRFSAERTGGSVSTLTIQRTQQEDSAVYLCASSLQGAREQYFGPGTRLTVT.

This clone was recorded a few times. The chain recombines TRBV4-1 with TRBJ2-7; TRBD2 matches 9 bases. Germline V lookup: CDR1 MGHRA, CDR2 YSYEKL. The CDR3 length is 15 residues. J gave up 2 bases and V 5 bases, and 7 bases lay outside the gene matches. As DNA, the CDR3 is TGCGCCAGCAGCATTACTAGCGGGTTAACCTACGAGCAGTACTTC. It codes for CASSITSGLTYEQYF.

The chain joins TRBV6-5 to TRBJ1-2, with D uncertain. This CDR3 is built from 14 residues. V lost 10 bases, J lost 4 bases, and 19 bases lay in between. CDR1 is MNHEY, CDR2 SVGAGI, per germline. CDR3 in amino acids: CAIREGGVSYGYTF. The CDR3 DNA sequence: TGTGCCATAAGGGAGGGAGGCGTAAGCTATGGCTACACCTTC.

The CDR3, as DNA: TGTGCCAGCAGCGTTTTTAGTGGTTACGAGCAGTACTTC. This encodes CASSVFSGYEQYF. J is TRBJ2-7 and V is TRBV9; D ambiguous. CDR3 length equals 13 residues. Germline loops: CDR1 SGDLS, CDR2 YYNGEE. Deletions cut 2 bases from V and 4 bases from J, with 10 bases between.

This rearrangement joins TRBV19 to TRBJ2-1, with TRBD2 identical over 14 bases. This CDR3 is built from 16 residues. V lost 4 bases and J lost 7; bases outside the gene matches: 6. In germline, CDR1 is LNHDA, CDR2 SQIVND (reference sequence). CDR3 residues: CASSRGLAGVGNEQFF. The CDR3 bases are TGTGCCAGTAGTAGGGGACTAGCGGGAGTTGGAAATGAGCAGTTCTTC.

This clone was detected once. The chain couples TRBV14 to TRBJ2-7, with a weak D call TRBD1 (5 bases). Germline CDR1 is SGHDN and CDR2 is FVKESK. V was trimmed by 1 base and J by 3 bases, leaving 22 bases between them. The CDR3 is 18 amino acids. The CDR3 is CASSQVGPISGWDYEQYF. Written as DNA, the CDR3 is TGTGCCAGCAGCCAAGTCGGACCGATTTCAGGGTGGGACTACGAGCAGTACTTC.

This sequence joins TRBV21-1 and TRBJ1-2. TRBV21-1 is a pseudogene. The CDR3 spans 15 residues. This chain's CDR3 is CASSKEVGWNYGYTF. The CDR3 DNA reads TGTGCCAGCAGCAAAGAGGTAGGGTGGAACTATGGCTACACCTTC.

This clone has only a few counts. The chain carries TRBV28 and TRBJ1-1, with TRBD1 matching 12 bases. V trimming: 4 bases; J trimming: 5 bases; junction bases outside the gene matches: 8. Germline lookup yields CDR1 MDHEN and CDR2 SYDVKM. CDR3 length equals 16 residues. The CDR3 loop reads CASSSRDRGPYTEAFF. The DNA for the CDR3 is TGTGCCAGCAGTTCCCGGGACAGGGGGCCATATACTGAAGCTTTCTTT.

The chain has TRBV27 and TRBJ2-7, with a tentative D call TRBD1 (7 bases). V lost 3 bases, J lost 1 base, and 16 bases lay in between. Per the germline V gene, CDR1 is MNHEY and CDR2 is SMNVEV (reference sequence). This CDR3 is built from 16 residues. The CDR3 spells CASSLTWQGGSYEQYF. The CDR3 coding sequence is TGTGCCAGCAGTTTGACTTGGCAGGGGGGTTCCTACGAGCAGTACTTC.

This clone was recorded a few times. The chain employs TRBV25-1 and TRBJ2-7; D could derive from TRBD1 or TRBD2 (5 bases each). V lost 6 bases to trimming and J lost 1 base, with 16 bases between them. The CDR3 spans 15 residues. CDR1 is MGHDK, CDR2 SYGVNS, per germline. The CDR3 bases are TGTGCCAGCAGCGCCCCCGGGACGGTTTCCTACGAGCAGTACTTC. Protein: CASSAPGTVSYEQYF.

The J gene is TRBJ1-3, the V gene TRBV30; 7 bases fit TRBD1. CDR3 length: 14 amino acids. J gave up 3 bases and V 3 bases, and 5 bases lay outside the gene matches. Looked up from germline, CDR1 is GTSNPN and CDR2 is SVGIG (reference sequence). CDR3 bases: TGTGCCTGGAGCTTGGGGACAGTTGGAAACACCATATATTTT. It translates to CAWSLGTVGNTIYF.

The chain uses TRBV6-6 and TRBJ1-2; 9 bases match TRBD1. There are 16 residues in the CDR3. Germline V gene lookup returns CDR1 MNHNY and CDR2 SVGAGI (reference sequence). J gave up 3 bases and V 5 bases, and 10 bases lay outside the gene matches. CDR3 in amino acids: CASSRYRGREDYGYTF. In DNA, the CDR3 is TGTGCCAGCAGTCGATACAGGGGGCGCGAAGACTATGGCTACACCTTC.

The rearrangement uses TRBV6-6 and TRBJ2-5; 7 nucleotides line up with TRBD2. The CDR3 sequence is 16 residues long. Trimming took 2 bases from V and 4 from J; bases not matched to a gene: 10. Germline V gives CDR1 MNHNY, CDR2 SVGAGI (reference sequence). The CDR3 sequence: CASSYPDWTRAETQYF. CDR3 nucleotide sequence: TGTGCCAGCAGTTACCCCGATTGGACTAGAGCAGAGACCCAGTACTTC.

The chain has TRBV28 and TRBJ2-1; no clear D gene. The CDR3 length is 16 residues. V was pared by 9 bases and J by 1 base, with 19 bases between. In germline, CDR1 is MDHEN, CDR2 SYDVKM. CDR3 loop: CASAHPARISYNEQFF. In nucleotides, the CDR3 is TGTGCCAGTGCCCACCCGGCGCGAATATCCTACAATGAGCAGTTCTTC. The whole variable domain, filled in from reference TRBV28 and TRBJ2-1, reads DVKVTQSSRYLVKRTGEKVFLECVQDMDHENMFWYRQDPGLGLRLIYFSYDVKMKEKGDIPEGYSVSREKKERFSLILESASTNQTSMYLCASAHPARISYNEQFFGPGTRLTVL.

The chain recombines TRBV29-1 with TRBJ2-1; tentatively, D is TRBD1 (6 bases). Trimming removed 0 bases at V and 12 bases at J, with 15 bases between. Germline V lookup: CDR1 SQVTM, CDR2 ANQGSEA. CDR3 length equals 13 residues. The CDR3 region has the DNA TGCAGCGTTGAAGATCCCCCGGGACAAAGGCAGTTCTTC. This translates into CSVEDPPGQRQFF.

This chain connects TRBV13 to TRBJ2-2; maybe TRBD1 (5 bases). The CDR3 consists of 14 residues. Germline values: CDR1 PRHDT, CDR2 FYEKMQ (reference sequence). Trimming took 7 bases from V and 0 from J, leaving 9 bases between them. As DNA, the CDR3 is TGTGCCAGCACCCAGGGTCCGAACACCGGGGAGCTGTTTTTT. Its translation is CASTQGPNTGELFF. The full variable domain, in which reference TRBV13 and TRBJ2-2 provide the parts outside the CDR3, is AAGVIQSPRHLIKEKRETATLKCYPIPRHDTVYWYQQGPGQDPQFLISFYEKMQSDKGSIPDRFSAQQFSDYHSELNMSSLELGDSALYFCASTQGPNTGELFFGEGSRLTVL.

The rearrangement uses TRBV6-6 and TRBJ1-5, with TRBD1 matching 8 bases. V shed 6 bases and J 7 bases; nucleotides not matched to a gene: 8. The CDR3 is 14 amino acids. The germline V gene has CDR1 MNHNY and CDR2 SVGAGI (reference sequence). The CDR3 bases are TGTGCCAGCAGAGGGACAGGAGAAGGACAGCCCCAGCATTTT. As protein: CASRGTGEGQPQHF.